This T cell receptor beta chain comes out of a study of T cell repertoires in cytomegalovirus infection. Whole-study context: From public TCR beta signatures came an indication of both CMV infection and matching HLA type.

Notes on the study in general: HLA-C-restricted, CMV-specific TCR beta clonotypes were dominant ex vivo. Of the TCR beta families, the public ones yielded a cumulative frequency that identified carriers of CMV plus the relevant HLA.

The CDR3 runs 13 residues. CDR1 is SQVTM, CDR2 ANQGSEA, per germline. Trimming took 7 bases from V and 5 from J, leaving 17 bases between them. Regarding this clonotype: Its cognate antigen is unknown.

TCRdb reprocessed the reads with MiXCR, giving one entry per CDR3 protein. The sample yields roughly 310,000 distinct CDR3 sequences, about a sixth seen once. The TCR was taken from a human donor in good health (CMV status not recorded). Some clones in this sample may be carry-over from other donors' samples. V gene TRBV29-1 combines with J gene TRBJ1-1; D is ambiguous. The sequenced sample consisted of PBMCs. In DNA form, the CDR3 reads TGCAGCGCCCAACCCGGCGGCCGGACTGAAGCTTTCTTT. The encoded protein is CSAQPGGRTEAFF.